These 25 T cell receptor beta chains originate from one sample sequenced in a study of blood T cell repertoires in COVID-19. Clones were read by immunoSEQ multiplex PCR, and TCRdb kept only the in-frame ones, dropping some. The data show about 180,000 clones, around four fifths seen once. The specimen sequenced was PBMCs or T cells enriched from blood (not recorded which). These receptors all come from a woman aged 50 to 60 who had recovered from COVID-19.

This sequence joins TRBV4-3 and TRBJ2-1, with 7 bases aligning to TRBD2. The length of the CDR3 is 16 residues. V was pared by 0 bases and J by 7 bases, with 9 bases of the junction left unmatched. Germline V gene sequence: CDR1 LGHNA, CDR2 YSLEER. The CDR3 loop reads CASSQDPGGRWNEQFF. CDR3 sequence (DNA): TGCGCCAGCAGCCAAGATCCTGGCGGGAGATGGAATGAGCAGTTCTTC.

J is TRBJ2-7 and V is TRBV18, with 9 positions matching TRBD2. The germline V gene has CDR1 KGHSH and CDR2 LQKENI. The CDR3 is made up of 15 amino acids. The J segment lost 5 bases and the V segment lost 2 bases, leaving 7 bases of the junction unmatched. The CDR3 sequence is CASSPSPGTSHEQYF. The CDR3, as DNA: TGTGCCAGCTCACCATCCCCCGGGACTAGCCACGAGCAGTACTTC.

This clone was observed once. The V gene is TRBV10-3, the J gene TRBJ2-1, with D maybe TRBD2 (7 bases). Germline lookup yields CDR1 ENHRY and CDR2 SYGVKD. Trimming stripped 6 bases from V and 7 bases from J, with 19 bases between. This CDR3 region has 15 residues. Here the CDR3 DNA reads TGTGCCATCAGCCCAGGGGAGGGTAGGGGGAATGAGCAGTTCTTC. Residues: CAISPGEGRGNEQFF.

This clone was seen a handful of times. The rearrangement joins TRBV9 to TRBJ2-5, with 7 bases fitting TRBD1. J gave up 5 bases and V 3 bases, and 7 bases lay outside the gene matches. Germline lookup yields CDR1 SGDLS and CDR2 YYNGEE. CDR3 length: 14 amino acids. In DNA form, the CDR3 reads TGTGCCAGCAGCGACAGGGGCCAGGTGGAGACCCAGTACTTC. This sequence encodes CASSDRGQVETQYF.

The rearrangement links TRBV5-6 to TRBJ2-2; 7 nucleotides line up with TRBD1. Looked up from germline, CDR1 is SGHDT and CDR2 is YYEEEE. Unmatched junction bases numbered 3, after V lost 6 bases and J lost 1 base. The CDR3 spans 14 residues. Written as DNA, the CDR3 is TGTGCCAGCAAGACAGGGCAGAACACCGGGGAGCTGTTTTTT. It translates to CASKTGQNTGELFF. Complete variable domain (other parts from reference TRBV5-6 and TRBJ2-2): DAGVTQSPTHLIKTRGQQVTLRCSPKSGHDTVSWYQQALGQGPQFIFQYYEEEERQRGNFPDRFSGHQFPNYSSELNVNALLLGDSALYLCASKTGQNTGELFFGEGSRLTVL.

CDR3 region: CAWSVPRTGPTSNYGYTF. CDR3 nucleotides: TGTGCCTGGAGTGTACCCCGAACAGGGCCGACATCTAACTATGGCTACACCTTC. V is TRBV30 and J is TRBJ1-2; weak D call: TRBD1 (6 bases). V lost 0 bases and J lost 0, with 20 bases in between. Looked up from germline, CDR1 is GTSNPN and CDR2 is SVGIG (reference sequence). This CDR3 contains 18 residues.

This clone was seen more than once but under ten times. The CDR3 sequence: CASSLQTSGRAGEQFF. CDR3 sequence (DNA): TGTGCCAGCAGCTTACAGACTAGCGGGAGGGCTGGTGAGCAGTTCTTC. This chain connects TRBV11-2 to TRBJ2-1; TRBD2 agrees at 14 bases. Germline V lookup: CDR1 SGHAT, CDR2 FQNNGV. CDR3 size: 16 residues. Losses at the gene ends were 2 bases for V and 9 bases for J; bases not matched to a gene: 6.

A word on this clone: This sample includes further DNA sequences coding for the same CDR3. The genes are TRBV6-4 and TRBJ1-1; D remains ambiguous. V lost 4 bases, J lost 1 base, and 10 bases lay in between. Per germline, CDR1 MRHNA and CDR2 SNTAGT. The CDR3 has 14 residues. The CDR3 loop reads CASSASPGNTEAFF. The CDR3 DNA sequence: TGTGCCAGCAGTGCGAGTCCTGGGAACACTGAAGCTTTCTTT.

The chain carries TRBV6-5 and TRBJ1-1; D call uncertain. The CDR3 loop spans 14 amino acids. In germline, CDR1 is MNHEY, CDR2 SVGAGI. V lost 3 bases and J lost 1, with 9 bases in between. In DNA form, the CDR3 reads TGTGCCAGCAGTTATGAGGGTAGGAACACTGAAGCTTTCTTT. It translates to CASSYEGRNTEAFF.

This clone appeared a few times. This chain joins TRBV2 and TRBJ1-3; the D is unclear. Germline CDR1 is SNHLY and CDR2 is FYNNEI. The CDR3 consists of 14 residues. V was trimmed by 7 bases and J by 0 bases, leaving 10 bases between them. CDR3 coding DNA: TGTGCCAGCACGGGAAGTCCCTCTGGAAACACCATATATTTT. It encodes CASTGSPSGNTIYF.

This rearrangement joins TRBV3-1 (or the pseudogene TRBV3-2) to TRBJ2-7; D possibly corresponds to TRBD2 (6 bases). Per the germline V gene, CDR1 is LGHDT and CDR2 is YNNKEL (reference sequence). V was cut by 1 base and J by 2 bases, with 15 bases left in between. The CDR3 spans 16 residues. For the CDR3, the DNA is TGTGCCAGCAGCCAAGTCGGGGCGGGGCCCCCCTACGAGCAGTACTTC. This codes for CASSQVGAGPPYEQYF.

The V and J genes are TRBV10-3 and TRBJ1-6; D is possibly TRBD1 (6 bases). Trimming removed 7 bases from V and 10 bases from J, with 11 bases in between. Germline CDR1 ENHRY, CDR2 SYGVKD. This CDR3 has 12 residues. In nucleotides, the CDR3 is TGTGCCATCAAGGGGGAAGGGTCACCCCTCCACTTT. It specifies CAIKGEGSPLHF.

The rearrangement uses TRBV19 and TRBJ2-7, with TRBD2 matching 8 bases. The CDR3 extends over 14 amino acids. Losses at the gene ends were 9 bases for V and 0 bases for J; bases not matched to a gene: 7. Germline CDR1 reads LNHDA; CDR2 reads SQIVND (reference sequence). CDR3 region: CASQLAENSYEQYF. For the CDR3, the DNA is TGTGCCAGCCAACTAGCGGAGAACTCCTACGAGCAGTACTTC.

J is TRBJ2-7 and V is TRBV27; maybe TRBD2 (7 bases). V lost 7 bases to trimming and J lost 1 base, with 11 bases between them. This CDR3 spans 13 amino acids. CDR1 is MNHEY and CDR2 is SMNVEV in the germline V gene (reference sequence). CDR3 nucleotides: TGTGCCAGCACGGGGGGCGCTTCCTACGAGCAGTACTTC. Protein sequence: CASTGGASYEQYF.

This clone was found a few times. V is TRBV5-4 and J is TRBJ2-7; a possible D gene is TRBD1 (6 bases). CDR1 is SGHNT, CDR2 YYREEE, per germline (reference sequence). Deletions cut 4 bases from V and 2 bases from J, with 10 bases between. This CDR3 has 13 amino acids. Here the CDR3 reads CASSPGTPYEQYF. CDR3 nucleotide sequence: TGTGCCAGCAGCCCCGGGACACCCTACGAGCAGTACTTC.

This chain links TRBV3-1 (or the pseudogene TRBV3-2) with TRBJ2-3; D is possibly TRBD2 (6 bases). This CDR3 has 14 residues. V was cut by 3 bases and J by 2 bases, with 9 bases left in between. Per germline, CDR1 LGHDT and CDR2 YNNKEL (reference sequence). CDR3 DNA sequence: TGTGCCAGCAGCCAGGGACTCGACACAGATACGCAGTATTTT. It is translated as CASSQGLDTDTQYF.

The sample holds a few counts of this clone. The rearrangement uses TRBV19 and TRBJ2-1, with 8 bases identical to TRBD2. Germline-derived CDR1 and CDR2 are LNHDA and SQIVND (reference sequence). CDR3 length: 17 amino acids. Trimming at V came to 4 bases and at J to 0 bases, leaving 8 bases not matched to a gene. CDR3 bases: TGTGCCAGTAGTACACCTCCCGGGACTAGCTCCTACAATGAGCAGTTCTTC. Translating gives CASSTPPGTSSYNEQFF.

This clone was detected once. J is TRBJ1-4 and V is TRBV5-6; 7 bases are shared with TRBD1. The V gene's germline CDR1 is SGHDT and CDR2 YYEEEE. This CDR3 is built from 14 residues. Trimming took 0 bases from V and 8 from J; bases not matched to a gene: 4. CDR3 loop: CASSLVSGGEKLFF. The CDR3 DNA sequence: TGTGCCAGCAGCTTGGTGTCAGGGGGGGAAAAACTGTTTTTT.

CDR3 nucleotide sequence: TGTGCCAGCAGCTACGTCAGAAGACAATCCTACAATGAGCAGTTCTTC. It encodes CASSYVRRQSYNEQFF. This chain links TRBV5-4 with TRBJ2-1; D not resolved. Germline CDR1 reads SGHNT; CDR2 reads YYREEE (reference sequence). Deletions cut 3 bases from V and 1 base from J, with 14 bases between. CDR3 length equals 16 residues. Full variable domain (missing parts from reference TRBV5-4 and TRBJ2-1): ETGVTQSPTHLIKTRGQQVTLRCSSQSGHNTVSWYQQALGQGPQFIFQYYREEENGRGNFPPRFSGLQFPNYSSELNVNALELDDSALYLCASSYVRRQSYNEQFFGPGTRLTVL.

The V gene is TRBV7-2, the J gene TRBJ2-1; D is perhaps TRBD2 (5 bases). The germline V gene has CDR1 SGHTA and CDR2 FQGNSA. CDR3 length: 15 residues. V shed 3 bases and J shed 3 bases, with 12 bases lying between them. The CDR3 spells CASSFEGYDYNEQFF. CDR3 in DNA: TGTGCCAGCAGCTTCGAGGGCTATGACTACAATGAGCAGTTCTTC.

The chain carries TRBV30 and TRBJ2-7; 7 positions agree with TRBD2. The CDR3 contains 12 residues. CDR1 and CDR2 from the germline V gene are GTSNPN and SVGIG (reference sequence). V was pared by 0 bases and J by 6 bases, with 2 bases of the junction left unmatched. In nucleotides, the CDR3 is TGTGCCTGGAGTGTACGGGGGGTCGAGCAGTACTTC. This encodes CAWSVRGVEQYF. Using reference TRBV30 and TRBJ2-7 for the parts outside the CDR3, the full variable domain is SQTIHQWPATLVQPVGSPLSLECTVEGTSNPNLYWYRQAAGRGLQLLFYSVGIGQISSEVPQNLSASRPQDRQFILSSKKLLLSDSGFYLCAWSVRGVEQYFGPGTRLTVT.

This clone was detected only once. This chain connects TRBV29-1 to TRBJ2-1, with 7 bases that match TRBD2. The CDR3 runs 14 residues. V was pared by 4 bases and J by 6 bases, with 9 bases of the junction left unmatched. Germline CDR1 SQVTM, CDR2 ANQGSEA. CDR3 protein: CSVARREYANEQFF. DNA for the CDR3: TGCAGCGTTGCCCGGCGGGAGTATGCCAATGAGCAGTTCTTC.

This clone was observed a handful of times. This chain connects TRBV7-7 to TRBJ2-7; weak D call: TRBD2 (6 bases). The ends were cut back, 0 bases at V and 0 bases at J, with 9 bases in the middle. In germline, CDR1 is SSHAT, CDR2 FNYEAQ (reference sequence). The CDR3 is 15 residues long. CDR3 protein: CASSLAVGSSYEQYF. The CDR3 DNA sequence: TGTGCCAGCAGCTTAGCTGTCGGGAGCTCCTACGAGCAGTACTTC.

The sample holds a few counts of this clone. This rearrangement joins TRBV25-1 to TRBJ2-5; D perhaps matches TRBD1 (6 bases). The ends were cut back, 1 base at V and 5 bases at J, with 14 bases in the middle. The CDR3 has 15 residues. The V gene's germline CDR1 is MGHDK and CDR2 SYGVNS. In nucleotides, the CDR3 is TGTGCCAGCAGTGAATCCCCTGGGGGCTTGGAGACCCAGTACTTC. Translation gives CASSESPGGLETQYF. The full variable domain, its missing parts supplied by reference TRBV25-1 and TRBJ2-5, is EADIYQTPRYLVIGTGKKITLECSQTMGHDKMYWYQQDPGMELHLIHYSYGVNSTEKGDLSSESTVSRIRTEHFPLTLESARPSHTSQYLCASSESPGGLETQYFGPGTRLLVL.

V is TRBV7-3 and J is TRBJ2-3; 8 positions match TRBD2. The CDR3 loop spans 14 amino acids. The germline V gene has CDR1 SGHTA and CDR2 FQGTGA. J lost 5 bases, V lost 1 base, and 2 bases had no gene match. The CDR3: CASSLNGRGDTQYF. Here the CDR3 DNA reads TGTGCCAGCAGCTTAAACGGGAGGGGAGATACGCAGTATTTT.